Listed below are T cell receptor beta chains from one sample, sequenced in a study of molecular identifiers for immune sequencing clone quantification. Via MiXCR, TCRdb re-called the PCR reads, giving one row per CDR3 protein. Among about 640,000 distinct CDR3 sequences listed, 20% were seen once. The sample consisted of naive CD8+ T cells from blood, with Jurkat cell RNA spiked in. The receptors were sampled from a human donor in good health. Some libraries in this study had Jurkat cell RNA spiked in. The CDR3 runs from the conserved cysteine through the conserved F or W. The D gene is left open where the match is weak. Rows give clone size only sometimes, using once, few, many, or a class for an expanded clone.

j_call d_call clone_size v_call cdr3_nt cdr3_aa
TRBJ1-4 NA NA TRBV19 TGTGCCAGCGGCCCAGGGGCAACTAATGAAAGACTGTTTTTT CASGPGATNERLFF
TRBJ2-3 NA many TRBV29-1 TGCAGCGTTGAGTCTACCGATAAAGATACGCAGTATTTT CSVESTDKDTQYF
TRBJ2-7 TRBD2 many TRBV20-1 TGCAGTGCTAGAGAGATGGGACTAGCGGGAGGGCATGTCTACGAGCAGTACTTC CSAREMGLAGGHVYEQYF
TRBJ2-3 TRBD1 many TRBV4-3 TGCGCCAGCAGCCAAGGACAGGGGGCGCTTGATACGCAGTATTTT CASSQGQGALDTQYF
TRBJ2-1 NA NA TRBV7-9 TGTGCCAGCAGCCCATGCGGGGCGAACAATGAGCAGTTCTTC CASSPCGANNEQFF
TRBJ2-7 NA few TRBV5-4 TGTGCCAGCAGCTTAAACCCACTGATCCAGGGTACTCTCAACGAGCAGTACTTC CASSLNPLIQGTLNEQYF
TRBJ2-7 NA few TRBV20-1 TGCAGTGCTAGAGATGGAGACAGGAGCTCCTACGGGCAGTACTTC CSARDGDRSSYGQYF
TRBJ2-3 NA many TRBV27 TGTGCCAGCAGTTTAGCGTTCACAGATACGCAGTATTTT CASSLAFTDTQYF
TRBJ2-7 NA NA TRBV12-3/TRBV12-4 TGTGCCAGCAGCGATTTGGGGCTAGCTAATTACGAGCAGTACTTC CASSDLGLANYEQYF
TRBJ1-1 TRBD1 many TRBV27 TGTGCCAGCAGTTCCCACCTAACGGACAGGACCTCTGAAGCTTTCTTT CASSSHLTDRTSEAFF
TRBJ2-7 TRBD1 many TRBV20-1 TGCAGTGCTAGAGCTTCCGGGACAGGGGGCGACCCCATCGGCGCCTACGAGCAGTACTTC CSARASGTGGDPIGAYEQYF
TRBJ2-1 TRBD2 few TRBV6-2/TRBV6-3 TGTGCCAGCAGTATTCACACTAGCGGCTACAATGAGCAGTTCTTT CASSIHTSGYNEQFF
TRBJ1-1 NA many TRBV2 TGTGCCAGCATTGGGGGTAGACTGAACACTGAAGCTTTCTTT CASIGGRLNTEAFF
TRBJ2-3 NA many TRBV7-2 TGTGCCAGCAGCTTAGTTGGATCTACAGATACGCAGTATTTT CASSLVGSTDTQYF
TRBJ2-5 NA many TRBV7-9 TGTGCCAGCAGCCCGGACAGCTTCCAAGAGACCCAGTACTTC CASSPDSFQETQYF
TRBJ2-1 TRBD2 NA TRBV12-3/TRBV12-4 TGTGCCAGCAACGGGCGGGGGGGTTACAATGAGCAGTTCTTC CASNGRGGYNEQFF
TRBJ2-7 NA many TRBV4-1 TGCGCCAGCAGCCAAGTAGGCCGCGGAGAGCAGTACTTC CASSQVGRGEQYF
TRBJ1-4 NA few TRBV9 TGTGCCAGCAGCGTAGCTGTAGGTCAGGGGACCGATGAAAAACTGTTTTTT CASSVAVGQGTDEKLFF
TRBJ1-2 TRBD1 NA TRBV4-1 TGCGCCAGCAGCCGCCCAGGACAGGGGGGAGACTATGGCTACACCTTC CASSRPGQGGDYGYTF
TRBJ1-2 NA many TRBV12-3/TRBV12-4 TGTGCCAGCAGTACCCGCCATTGGGGCTACACCTTC CASSTRHWGYTF
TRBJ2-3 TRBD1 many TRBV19 TGTGCCAGTAGTATAACAGGGGGGCCGGATACGCAGTATTTT CASSITGGPDTQYF
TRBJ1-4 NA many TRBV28 TGTGCCAGCAGTCCGGGCGCGGGGTCAGATGAAAAACTGTTTTTT CASSPGAGSDEKLFF
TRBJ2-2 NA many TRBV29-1 TGCAGCGTAATCAGGGGGAACACCGGGGAGCTGTTTTTT CSVIRGNTGELFF
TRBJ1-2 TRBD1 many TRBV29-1 TGCAGCGTTGAATCTGGCAGGGGGTGGTTGGGCTATGGCTACACCTTC CSVESGRGWLGYGYTF
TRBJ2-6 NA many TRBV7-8 TGTGCCAGCAGCTTTTCCCAAGCGGGCTCTGGGGCCAACGTCCTGACTTTC CASSFSQAGSGANVLTF
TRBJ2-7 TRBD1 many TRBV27 TGTGCCAGCAGCTCGCCAGGGGGCGAGCAGTACTTC CASSSPGGEQYF
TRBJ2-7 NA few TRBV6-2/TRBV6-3 TGTGCCAGCAGCTCTCACGATACCGCCGGGATCAAAACCTACGAGCAGTACTTC CASSSHDTAGIKTYEQYF
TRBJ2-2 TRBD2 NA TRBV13 TGTGCCAGCAGCCCTAGCGGGACGGGGACCGGGGAGCTGGTTTTT CASSPSGTGTGELVF
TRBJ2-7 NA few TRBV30 TGTGCCTGGGACCAGAGCTACGAGCAGTACTTC CAWDQSYEQYF
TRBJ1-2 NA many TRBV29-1 TGCAGCGTCCCGTCAATGTCTGGCTACACCTTC CSVPSMSGYTF
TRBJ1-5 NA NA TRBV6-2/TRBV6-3 TGTGCCAGCAGTATCCGGGGCAGCAATCAGCCCCAGCATTTT CASSIRGSNQPQHF
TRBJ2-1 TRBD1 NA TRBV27 TGTGCCAGCAGTTCTGTGGACAGGGGCTATGAGCAGTTCTTC CASSSVDRGYEQFF
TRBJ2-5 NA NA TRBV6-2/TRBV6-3 TGTGCCAGCAGTTACTCCCTGGGGGAACACCAAGAGACCCAGTACTTC CASSYSLGEHQETQYF
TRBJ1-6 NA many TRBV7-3 TGTGCCAGCAGCTCCACCGGGGGGTATAATTCACCCCTCCACTTT CASSSTGGYNSPLHF
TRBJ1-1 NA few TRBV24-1 TGTGCCACCACCCCAGGGAGTGGAGCTGAAGCTTTCTTT CATTPGSGAEAFF
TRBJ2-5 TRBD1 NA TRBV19 TGTGCCAGTATGGACAGGAGACAAGAGACCCAGTACTTC CASMDRRQETQYF
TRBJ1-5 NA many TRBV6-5 TGTGCCAGCAGTCAGACAGGTTCGAGCAATCAGCCCCAGCATTTT CASSQTGSSNQPQHF
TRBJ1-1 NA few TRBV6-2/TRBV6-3 TGTGCCAGCAACCAAGGGACGGAAGAAGCTTTCTTT CASNQGTEEAFF
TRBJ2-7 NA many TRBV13 TGTGCCAGCAGCTTAGGGGACAGTACCTACGAGCAGTACTTC CASSLGDSTYEQYF
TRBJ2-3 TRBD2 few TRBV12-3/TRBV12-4 TGTGCCAGCAGCGGAATGGGACTAGCGGGCCCTGGAGATACGCAGTATTTT CASSGMGLAGPGDTQYF
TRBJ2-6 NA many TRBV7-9 TGTGCCAGCTCAGGTCCTGGGGCCAACGTCCTGACTTTC CASSGPGANVLTF
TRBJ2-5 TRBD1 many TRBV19 TGTGCCAGTAGTATACAACAGGGGGCGAAGACCCAGTACTTC CASSIQQGAKTQYF
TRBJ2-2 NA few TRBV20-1 TGCAGTGCAAGAGAGGTGAACGCCGGGGAGCTGTTTTTT CSAREVNAGELFF
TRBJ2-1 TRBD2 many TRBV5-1 TGCGCCAGCAGCTTGGGGCTAGCGGGAGTTTACAATGAGCAGTTCTTC CASSLGLAGVYNEQFF
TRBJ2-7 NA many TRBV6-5 TGTGCCAGCAGTTTCACCGGGTACTACGAGCAGTACTTC CASSFTGYYEQYF
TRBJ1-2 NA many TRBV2 TGTGCCAGCAGTGGGTGGCAAACTAACTATGGCTACACCTTC CASSGWQTNYGYTF
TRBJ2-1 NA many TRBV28 TGTGCCAGCAGTTTATTGGGGGTAGGGCAGTACAATGAGCAGTTCTTC CASSLLGVGQYNEQFF